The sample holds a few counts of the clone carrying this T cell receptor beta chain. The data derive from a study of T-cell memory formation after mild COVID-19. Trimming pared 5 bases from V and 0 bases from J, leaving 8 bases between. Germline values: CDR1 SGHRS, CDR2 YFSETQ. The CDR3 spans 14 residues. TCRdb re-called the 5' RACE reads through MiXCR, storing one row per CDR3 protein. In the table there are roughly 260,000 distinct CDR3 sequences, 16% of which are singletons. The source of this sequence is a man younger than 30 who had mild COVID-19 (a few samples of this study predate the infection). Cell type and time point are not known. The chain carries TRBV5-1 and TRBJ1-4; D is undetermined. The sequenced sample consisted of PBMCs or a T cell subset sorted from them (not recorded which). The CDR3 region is CASSNLATNEKLFF. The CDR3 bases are TGCGCCAGCAGTAACCTTGCAACTAATGAAAAACTGTTTTTT.